The entry below describes one T cell receptor (beta chain). The antigen is undetermined. Germline trimming cut 3 bases from V and 5 bases from J; bases unmatched to any gene: 7. The CDR3 totals 15 residues. Germline values: CDR1 SNHLY, CDR2 FYNNEI. This table comes from immunoSEQ multiplex PCR, and its TCRdb copy is limited to in-frame clones, with some not included. Of 180,000 or so clones listed, roughly nine tenths are singletons. This record belongs to a study of T cell responses to AZD1222 COVID-19 vaccine. Study-wide findings and caveats: Sampled repertoires all dated from after the peak T cell response.

The TCR comes from an adult who received the AZD1222 COVID-19 vaccine. Material: peripheral blood, obtained 28 days after the second AZD1222 dose. This rearrangement joins TRBV2 to TRBJ1-5; 7 bases match TRBD1. CDR3 region: CASSDRGSRYQPQHF. The CDR3 DNA follows: TGTGCCAGCAGTGACAGGGGGTCTCGTTATCAGCCCCAGCATTTT.